This T cell receptor (beta chain) was sequenced in a study of memory CD4+ T cells and cytomegalovirus serostatus. Study-wide background: Healthy Belgian adult donors included roughly ten CMV-positive and approximately 25 CMV-negative people.

Sequenced by immunoSEQ multiplex PCR; TCRdb stores in-frame clones only, minus some. The sample records 60,000 to 70,000 clones, approximately 80% being singletons. Single viable CD3+CD4+CD8-CD45RO+ cells were sorted as the memory CD4+ T cells. Donors' CMV status reflects serum IgG against pp150, pp28, p38, p52. The CDR3 runs to 16 residues. Trimming cost V 2 bases and J 5 bases, with 19 bases left between them. Germline-derived CDR1 and CDR2 are MDHEN and SYDVKM. The sequence was obtained from an adult in good health and CMV-seropositive. The chain joins TRBV28 to TRBJ2-7; maybe TRBD1 (6 bases). Sample: memory CD4+ T cells from blood. The CDR3 DNA is TGTGCCAGCAGTTTAAGGTCGTGGCAGGGGAGCAACGAGCAGTACTTC. Translated, it gives CASSLRSWQGSNEQYF.